The clone carrying this TCR beta chain was picked up a small number of times. Its target is unknown. For TCR beta, libraries came from quantitative 5'-RACE with molecular barcodes. MiXCR was run by TCRdb on the 5' RACE reads, yielding one entry per CDR3 protein. The sample consists of approximately 550,000 distinct CDR3 sequences, approximately 12% of them appearing once. The sample comes from a study of CD8 T cells in ankylosing spondylitis. General study findings and limits: Fewer than ten highly homologous variants made up a TCR beta motif, and this motif appeared characteristic of ankylosing spondylitis blood.

CDR3 size: 15 residues. Germline-derived CDR1 and CDR2 are MNHNS and SASEGT. Germline trimming cut 2 bases from V and 8 bases from J; bases unmatched to any gene: 11. This sequence was found in a male donor with ankylosing spondylitis. The sequenced sample consisted of blood, either unsorted or a sorted T cell fraction (not recorded which). This sequence joins TRBV6-1 and TRBJ1-2; 7 bases fit TRBD1. The CDR3 sequence is CASSEFRTGISGYTF. Written as DNA, the CDR3 is TGTGCCAGCAGTGAATTTCGGACAGGAATCTCGGGCTACACCTTC.